These 10 T cell receptor beta chains were all obtained from the same sample, sequenced in a study of shared clonotypes between healthy human individuals. Data came from immunoSEQ multiplex PCR; TCRdb stores just in-frame clones and leaves some out. This sample yields a few million clones, of which 92% are seen a single time; around 0.4% belongs to the top ten. The source material was naive CD4+ T cells from PBMCs. The subset: CD45RA+ positively selected. These TCRs come from a man younger than 35 in good health. Some clones in this sample may be carry-over from other donors' samples.

Of note for this clone: The sample carries other DNA sequences with the same CDR3. The chain employs TRBV29-1 and TRBJ1-1; D not certain. CDR1 is SQVTM and CDR2 is ANQGSEA in the germline V gene. The CDR3 loop spans 12 amino acids. Trimming pared 4 bases from V and 4 bases from J, leaving 10 bases between. DNA of the CDR3: TGCAGCGTTGTACGGGGAGGCACTGAAGCTTTCTTT. Encoded protein: CSVVRGGTEAFF.

This chain links TRBV4-2 with TRBJ2-7; D unclear. V lost 2 bases to trimming and J lost 0 bases, with 17 bases between them. The CDR3 is 17 residues long. CDR1 and CDR2 from the germline V gene are LGHNA and YNFKEQ. The CDR3 DNA follows: TGTGCCAGCAGCCAAATCGCTGACGGAGCTAGCTCCTACGAGCAGTACTTC. Translating it yields CASSQIADGASSYEQYF.

Regarding this clone: Other DNA sequences of this sample code for an identical CDR3. V gene TRBV7-3 combines with J gene TRBJ1-1; D possibly corresponds to TRBD1 (5 bases). Trimming took 3 bases from V and 2 from J, leaving 7 bases between them. This CDR3 has 13 residues. Germline CDR1 is SGHTA and CDR2 is FQGTGA. The CDR3 is CASSFGGNTEAFF. The CDR3 region has the DNA TGTGCCAGCAGCTTTGGGGGAAACACTGAAGCTTTCTTT.

This sequence joins TRBV11-3 and TRBJ2-2; D perhaps matches TRBD1 (5 bases). Germline CDR1 is SGHNT and CDR2 is YENEEA. This CDR3 is 15 amino acids long. Trimming shortened V by 0 bases and J by 5 bases, and 10 bases separated the two germline ends. CDR3: CASSLDGAGTGELFF. The CDR3 bases are TGTGCCAGCAGCTTAGATGGGGCCGGGACCGGGGAGCTGTTTTTT.

This clone has only one observation. The CDR3 here is CASSLGDLNEKLFF. The DNA of the CDR3 is TGCGCCAGCAGCTTGGGGGATCTTAATGAAAAACTGTTTTTT. The chain has TRBV5-1 and TRBJ1-4; D is unclear. Between the trimmed V and J ends, which lost 0 bases and 4 bases, there was a span of 7 bases. The CDR3 has 14 amino acids. Germline CDR1 SGHRS, CDR2 YFSETQ.

The chain combines TRBV4-1 with TRBJ2-7; 7 bases are shared with TRBD1. J was trimmed by 7 bases and V by 3 bases; bases with no gene match: 6. Per the germline V gene, CDR1 is MGHRA and CDR2 is YSYEKL. This CDR3 has 13 residues. CDR3 residues: CASSQDRGREQYF. The CDR3 DNA sequence: TGCGCCAGCAGCCAGGATAGGGGGCGGGAGCAGTACTTC.

The chain employs TRBV4-2 and TRBJ1-1; a possible D gene is TRBD1 (5 bases). V lost 1 base and J 1 base, leaving 13 bases between the germline ends. CDR3 length: 16 amino acids. Per germline, CDR1 LGHNA and CDR2 YNFKEQ. CDR3 sequence: CASSQALGAGNTEAFF. The CDR3 DNA sequence: TGTGCCAGCAGCCAAGCGTTAGGGGCAGGGAACACTGAAGCTTTCTTT.

Remarks on this clone: Other nucleotide sequences from this sample produce the same CDR3. The genes are TRBV28 and TRBJ2-7; the D gene could be TRBD1 or TRBD2 (5 bases each). Deletions cut 3 bases from V and 3 bases from J, with 9 bases between. The CDR3 sequence is 13 residues long. Per the germline V gene, CDR1 is MDHEN and CDR2 is SYDVKM. DNA of the CDR3: TGTGCCAGCAGTTTTGGGGGTGGCTACGAGCAGTACTTC. Residues: CASSFGGGYEQYF.

The chain combines TRBV5-1 with TRBJ1-2; D is undetermined. Germline CDR1 SGHRS, CDR2 YFSETQ. Trimming took 0 bases from V and 3 from J, leaving 9 bases between them. The length of the CDR3 is 14 residues. The CDR3 protein is CASSLGMEYYGYTF. The DNA for the CDR3 is TGCGCCAGCAGCTTGGGAATGGAATACTATGGCTACACCTTC.

This clone was detected once. In DNA form, the CDR3 reads TGTGCCAGCAGTTTATGGGGGGCTAGTGCAGATACGCAGTATTTT. This gives the protein CASSLWGASADTQYF. V and J are TRBV28 and TRBJ2-3, with TRBD1 as a possible D gene (6 bases). Trimming took off 0 bases at V and 4 bases at J, with 11 bases between the two ends. This CDR3 region has 15 residues. CDR1 is MDHEN, CDR2 SYDVKM, per germline.